Listed here are 31 T cell receptor beta chains from one sample, sequenced in a study of human T cells and chemical hapten exposure (dated by TCRdb to about 2021). The receptor library was made with RACE. Sequencing took place on a NextSeq 500. TCRdb reworked the public reads: Q25 trimming with fastp, MiXCR clone assembly, productive beta chains retained. Rows with a matching CDR3 protein are joined into one entry that keeps the most common DNA and genes. The sample profile shows roughly 150,000 distinct CDR3 sequences; approximately 30% of them were found once. 2.1% of the sample belongs to the ten largest clones. The sample's time point label is to be understood as: patch test 3, about 24 weeks after DPC sensitization. What this sample's treatment or condition label stands for: therapeutic diphenylcyclopropenone sensitization with weekly scalp DPC. The input for sequencing was whole blood, taken in connection with sensitization to the hapten diphenylcyclopropenone (DPC). All receptors derive from a woman aged 18 to 35 with alopecia areata. Some clones in this sample may be carry-over from other donors' samples.

V usage is TRBV7-2 and J usage is TRBJ2-2, with 7 bases lining up with TRBD2. The CDR3 is made up of 17 amino acids. The V gene's germline CDR1 is SGHTA and CDR2 FQGNSA. J gave up 2 bases and V 5 bases, and 11 bases lay outside the gene matches. CDR3 DNA sequence: TGTGCCAGCAGCCCTTTCCGGGGAGGGTTTAACACCGGGGAGCTGTTTTTT. It is translated as CASSPFRGGFNTGELFF.

The rearrangement uses TRBV4-3 and TRBJ2-2, with 7 bases matching TRBD1. Germline CDR1 and CDR2: LGHNA and YSLEER. The CDR3 is 15 amino acids. The V segment lost 4 bases and the J segment 1 base; nucleotides outside the gene matches: 3. The CDR3 spells CASSRGQLNTGELFF. The CDR3 nucleotides are TGCGCCAGCAGCCGGGGACAGCTGAACACCGGGGAGCTGTTTTTT.

J is TRBJ2-3 and V is TRBV12-3 or TRBV12-4; D is perhaps TRBD1 (5 bases). The V and J ends lost 1 base and 4 bases respectively, with 9 bases between them. The CDR3 runs 14 residues. CDR3 loop: CASSLGTLPDTQYF. In DNA, the CDR3 is TGTGCCAGCAGTTTAGGGACACTCCCAGATACGCAGTATTTT.

This clonotype appeared a few times. The rearrangement links TRBV29-1 to TRBJ1-2; D gene ambiguous. Trimming removed 7 bases from V and 2 bases from J, with 11 bases in between. The CDR3 has 12 residues. Germline loops: CDR1 SQVTM, CDR2 ANQGSEA. The CDR3 coding sequence is TGCAGCGGGGCAGATCCCAACTATGGCTACACCTTC. Translating it yields CSGADPNYGYTF.

This clonotype was seen a handful of times. The chain is built from TRBV28 and TRBJ2-5, with TRBD2 as a possible D gene (6 bases). Germline lookup yields CDR1 MDHEN and CDR2 SYDVKM. V was shortened by 3 bases and J by 4 bases, with 15 bases between the two germline ends. This CDR3 region has 15 residues. The CDR3 here is CASSLSAGRGETQYF. CDR3 coding DNA: TGTGCCAGCAGTTTGTCGGCGGGGCGTGGAGAGACCCAGTACTTC. Full variable domain (rest looked up from reference TRBV28 and TRBJ2-5): DVKVTQSSRYLVKRTGEKVFLECVQDMDHENMFWYRQDPGLGLRLIYFSYDVKMKEKGDIPEGYSVSREKKERFSLILESASTNQTSMYLCASSLSAGRGETQYFGPGTRLLVL.

The rearrangement uses TRBV20-1 and TRBJ2-7, with 10 bases aligning to TRBD2. Germline values: CDR1 DFQATT, CDR2 SNEGSKA (reference sequence). V was pared by 3 bases and J by 4 bases, with 6 bases of the junction left unmatched. This CDR3 region has 14 residues. The CDR3 DNA sequence: TGCAGTGCTAGGTCTCTAGCGGGAGTGTACGAGCAGTACTTC. This gives the protein CSARSLAGVYEQYF.

The chain couples TRBV4-3 to TRBJ2-7; D might be TRBD1 (5 bases). CDR1 is LGHNA and CDR2 is YSLEER in the germline V gene. V was trimmed by 0 bases and J by 3 bases, leaving 9 bases between them. The CDR3 is 14 amino acids. The CDR3 region has the DNA TGCGCCAGCAGCCAAGAGACGACAGTCTACGAGCAGTACTTC. This sequence encodes CASSQETTVYEQYF.

This clonotype has a handful of counts. V and J are TRBV7-2 and TRBJ2-7; D may be TRBD1 (5 bases). The ends were cut back, 1 base at V and 5 bases at J, with 12 bases in the middle. The CDR3 consists of 14 residues. The V gene's germline CDR1 is SGHTA and CDR2 FQGNSA. The CDR3: CASSLVAGKHEQYF. The CDR3 nucleotides read TGTGCCAGCAGCTTAGTGGCAGGGAAGCACGAGCAGTACTTC.

The chain uses TRBV5-1 and TRBJ2-7; 7 bases fit TRBD1. The CDR3 is 14 residues long. Germline V gives CDR1 SGHRS, CDR2 YFSETQ. With 4 bases clipped from V and 6 bases from J, the junction kept 10 bases outside the gene matches. CDR3 sequence reads: CASSPRQGAAEQYF. CDR3 coding DNA: TGCGCCAGCAGCCCAAGACAGGGAGCGGCCGAGCAGTACTTC.

On this clonotype itself: Its ends do not fully match the called genes, so a read error is possible. This chain uses TRBV29-1 with TRBJ2-5; 9 nucleotides match TRBD1. This CDR3 spans 12 amino acids. Germline assignment: CDR1 SQVTM and CDR2 ANQGSEA. The CDR3, as DNA: TGCAGCGTTATGACAGGGGGAGAGACCCAGTCCTTC. It encodes CSVMTGGETQSF.

This chain uses TRBV29-1 with TRBJ2-7; D is possibly TRBD2 (6 bases). In germline, CDR1 is SQVTM, CDR2 ANQGSEA. This CDR3 comprises 15 residues. V was clipped by 2 bases and J by 2 bases, with 16 bases between them. The CDR3 region has the DNA TGCAGCGTTGAATCCCGGGGGACGAAACCCTACGAGCAGTACTTC. Amino acids: CSVESRGTKPYEQYF.

This clonotype turned up a few times. The V and J genes are TRBV2 and TRBJ2-6; D might be TRBD2 (6 bases). V lost 8 bases and J lost 2, with 7 bases in between. The CDR3 totals 13 residues. Germline V CDR1 and CDR2: SNHLY, FYNNEI. The CDR3: CASGGAGANVLTF. CDR3 bases: TGTGCCAGCGGAGGGGCTGGGGCCAACGTCCTGACTTTC.

This clonotype has a single count. This chain joins TRBV29-1 and TRBJ2-1; TRBD2 aligns across 13 bases. With 4 bases clipped from V and 4 bases from J, the junction kept 7 bases outside the gene matches. Germline V lookup: CDR1 SQVTM, CDR2 ANQGSEA. This CDR3 has 16 residues. In nucleotides, the CDR3 is TGCAGCGTTGTTACTAGCGGGAGGGGACTATACAATGAGCAGTTCTTC. Its translation: CSVVTSGRGLYNEQFF.

The gene calls are TRBV25-1 and TRBJ2-7, with unresolved D. Deletions cut 1 base from V and 2 bases from J, with 9 bases between. The V gene's germline CDR1 is MGHDK and CDR2 SYGVNS. CDR3 length: 14 amino acids. DNA of the CDR3: TGTGCCAGCAGTGAATTTCCGCTCACCTACGAGCAGTACTTC. The encoded protein is CASSEFPLTYEQYF.

The CDR3 DNA follows: TGCGCCAGCAGCGCTTTAGGGGCCTCCACAGATACGCAGTATTTT. Translating gives CASSALGASTDTQYF. The chain recombines TRBV5-1 with TRBJ2-3, with a weak D call TRBD1 (5 bases). CDR3 length: 15 amino acids. Germline-derived CDR1 and CDR2 are SGHRS and YFSETQ. Between the trimmed V and J ends, which lost 4 bases and 2 bases, there was a span of 14 bases.

There are a few counts of this clonotype. The chain recombines TRBV20-1 with TRBJ1-1; no clear D. This CDR3 has 17 amino acids. Per germline, CDR1 DFQATT and CDR2 SNEGSKA (reference sequence). Trimming took off 0 bases at V and 0 bases at J, with 17 bases between the two ends. CDR3 bases: TGCAGTGCTAGAGACGCCTGGAAGCGGGAAATGAACACTGAAGCTTTCTTT. It yields the protein CSARDAWKREMNTEAFF.

The J gene is TRBJ1-5, the V gene TRBV7-2; 7 positions match TRBD1. CDR1 is SGHTA, CDR2 FQGNSA, per germline. The CDR3 contains 16 residues. J gave up 4 bases and V 2 bases, and 8 bases lay outside the gene matches. The CDR3 coding sequence is TGTGCCAGCAGCTTACAGGGGGGGGGATCAAATCAGCCCCAGCATTTT. Translated, it gives CASSLQGGGSNQPQHF. The whole variable domain, remainder taken from reference TRBV7-2 and TRBJ1-5, is GAGVSQSPSNKVTEKGKDVELRCDPISGHTALYWYRQSLGQGLEFLIYFQGNSAPDKSGLPSDRFSAERTGGSVSTLTIQRTQQEDSAVYLCASSLQGGGSNQPQHFGDGTRLSIL.

The rearrangement uses TRBV12-3 or TRBV12-4 and TRBJ2-5; a possible D gene is TRBD2 (7 bases). The germline V and J ends were trimmed by 7 bases and 2 bases, with 17 bases remaining between them. The CDR3 extends over 15 amino acids. CDR3 sequence: CASNLQAGTQETQYF. For the CDR3, the DNA is TGTGCCAGCAATCTTCAAGCGGGGACACAAGAGACCCAGTACTTC.

In regard to this clonotype: A junction boundary mismatches the germline segment, possibly from a read error. The chain links TRBV20-1 to TRBJ2-5; D tentatively fits TRBD1 or TRBD2 (5 bases each). Germline loops: CDR1 DFQATT, CDR2 SNEGSKA (reference sequence). The CDR3 has 15 residues. The CDR3 region is CSAREGTRTQETRYF. The CDR3 nucleotides are TGCAGTGCTAGAGAAGGGACGCGAACTCAAGAGACCCGGTACTTC.

The sample holds a few counts of this clonotype. The chain links TRBV30 to TRBJ1-1; 7 bases agree with TRBD1. This CDR3 is 14 amino acids long. The V gene's germline CDR1 is GTSNPN and CDR2 SVGIG (reference sequence). Losses at the gene ends were 2 bases for V and 1 base for J; bases not matched to a gene: 4. CDR3 residues: CAWSFRDRNTEAFF. The DNA of the CDR3 is TGTGCCTGGAGTTTCCGGGACAGGAACACTGAAGCTTTCTTT.

V is TRBV12-3 or TRBV12-4 and J is TRBJ1-1; 8 bases map to TRBD1. The CDR3 spans 14 residues. V was pared by 5 bases and J by 3 bases, with 5 bases of the junction left unmatched. CDR3 sequence (DNA): TGTGCCAGCAGTGAGCAGGGGGCTTACACTGAAGCTTTCTTT. This codes for CASSEQGAYTEAFF.

The chain joins TRBV7-8 to TRBJ2-7; D call uncertain. Germline assignment: CDR1 SGHVS and CDR2 FQNEAQ. Trimming left V 3 bases short and J 2 bases short, with 8 bases between. The CDR3 is 13 amino acids. CDR3 in DNA: TGTGCCAGCAGCTTCCAGCAGACCTACGAGCAGTACTTC. Amino acids: CASSFQQTYEQYF.

The chain joins TRBV7-9 to TRBJ2-3, with TRBD1 identical over 9 bases. CDR1 and CDR2 from the germline V gene are SEHNR and FQNEAQ (reference sequence). V lost 1 base to trimming and J lost 4 bases; unmatched junction nucleotides: 12. The CDR3 runs 18 residues. The CDR3, as DNA: TGTGCCAGCAGCTTAGTAACAGGGGGCGTGGTAAGGTCAGATACGCAGTATTTT. Its protein product is CASSLVTGGVVRSDTQYF.

This clonotype occurred a few times. This chain joins TRBV25-1 and TRBJ1-5, with D perhaps TRBD1 (5 bases). Looked up from germline, CDR1 is MGHDK and CDR2 is SYGVNS. The V end lost 3 bases, the J end lost 5 bases, and 8 bases lay between the germline ends. This CDR3 is built from 13 residues. The CDR3 loop is CASSDRADQPQHF. The CDR3 bases are TGTGCCAGCAGTGACAGGGCTGATCAGCCCCAGCATTTT.

The genes are TRBV29-1 and TRBJ2-5, with D perhaps matching TRBD2 (6 bases). This CDR3 is built from 13 residues. Deletions cut 6 bases from V and 4 bases from J, with 15 bases between. Germline CDR1 is SQVTM and CDR2 is ANQGSEA. The CDR3, as DNA: TGCAGCGTAGGGTCTAGCGTATCAGAGACCCAGTACTTC. Protein product: CSVGSSVSETQYF.

V and J are TRBV7-2 and TRBJ2-1; weak D call: TRBD2 (6 bases). This CDR3 spans 13 amino acids. Trimming took off 0 bases at V and 10 bases at J, with 10 bases between the two ends. Germline V lookup: CDR1 SGHTA, CDR2 FQGNSA. CDR3 residues: CASSLALGLEQFF. CDR3 coding DNA: TGTGCCAGCAGCTTAGCGCTCGGACTAGAGCAGTTCTTC.

V usage is TRBV9 and J usage is TRBJ1-1; the D is unclear. The CDR3 has 14 residues. In germline, CDR1 is SGDLS, CDR2 YYNGEE. V was shortened by 0 bases and J by 1 base, with 7 bases between the two germline ends. The CDR3 bases are TGTGCCAGCAGCGTAGATAACGGGAACACTGAAGCTTTCTTT. This translates into CASSVDNGNTEAFF.

The V and J genes are TRBV9 and TRBJ2-2; 12 nucleotides line up with TRBD2. The CDR3 spans 16 residues. The V gene's germline CDR1 is SGDLS and CDR2 YYNGEE. J was trimmed by 5 bases and V by 3 bases; bases with no gene match: 5. The chain's CDR3 is CASSALLAGGTGELFF. The DNA of the CDR3 is TGTGCCAGCAGCGCCCTTCTAGCGGGGGGGACCGGGGAGCTGTTTTTT.

This clonotype was detected ten times or more. The rearrangement uses TRBV5-1 and TRBJ2-5, with unresolved D. Germline loops: CDR1 SGHRS, CDR2 YFSETQ. V dropped 4 bases and J dropped 4 bases, with 11 bases sitting between them. The CDR3 sequence is 13 residues long. CDR3 sequence: CASSRALGETQYF. The CDR3 region has the DNA TGCGCCAGCAGCAGAGCCCTAGGAGAGACCCAGTACTTC. Full variable domain (remainder filled in from reference TRBV5-1 and TRBJ2-5): KAGVTQTPRYLIKTRGQQVTLSCSPISGHRSVSWYQQTPGQGLQFLFEYFSETQRNKGNFPGRFSGRQFSNSRSEMNVSTLELGDSALYLCASSRALGETQYFGPGTRLLVL.

This rearrangement joins TRBV29-1 to TRBJ1-1, with D possibly matching TRBD1 (6 bases). Trimming took 7 bases from V and 2 from J, leaving 11 bases between them. Looked up from germline, CDR1 is SQVTM and CDR2 is ANQGSEA. This CDR3 comprises 12 residues. CDR3 in DNA: TGCAGCGCCAACAGGGACAACACTGAAGCTTTCTTT. This gives the protein CSANRDNTEAFF. Complete variable domain (other parts from reference TRBV29-1 and TRBJ1-1): SAVISQKPSRDICQRGTSLTIQCQVDSQVTMMFWYRQQPGQSLTLIATANQGSEATYESGFVIDKFPISRPNLTFSTLTVSNMSPEDSSIYLCSANRDNTEAFFGQGTRLTVV.

This clonotype has just a few counts. The chain employs TRBV2 and TRBJ2-7; 9 bases agree with TRBD1. CDR3 length: 14 residues. V was clipped by 4 bases and J by 4 bases; unmatched bases: 5. The V gene's germline CDR1 is SNHLY and CDR2 FYNNEI. The CDR3 DNA sequence: TGTGCCAGCAGTGTGGACAGGGGAATTTACGAGCAGTACTTC. Amino acids: CASSVDRGIYEQYF.